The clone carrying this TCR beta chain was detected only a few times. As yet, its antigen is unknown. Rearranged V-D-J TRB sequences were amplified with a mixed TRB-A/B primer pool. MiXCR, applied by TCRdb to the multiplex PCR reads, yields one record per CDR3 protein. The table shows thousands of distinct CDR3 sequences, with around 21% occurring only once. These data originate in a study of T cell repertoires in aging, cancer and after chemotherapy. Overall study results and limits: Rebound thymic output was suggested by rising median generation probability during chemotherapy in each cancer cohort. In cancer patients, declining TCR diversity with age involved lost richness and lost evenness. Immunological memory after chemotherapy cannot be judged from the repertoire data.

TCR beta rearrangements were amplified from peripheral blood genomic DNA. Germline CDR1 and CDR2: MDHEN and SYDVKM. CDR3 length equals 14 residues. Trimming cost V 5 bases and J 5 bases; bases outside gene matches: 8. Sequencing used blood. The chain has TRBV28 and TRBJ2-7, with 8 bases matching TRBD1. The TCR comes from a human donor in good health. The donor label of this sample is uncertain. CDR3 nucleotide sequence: TGTGCCAGCAGTCCCCGGGACAGGATCGACGAGCAGTACTTC. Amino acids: CASSPRDRIDEQYF.